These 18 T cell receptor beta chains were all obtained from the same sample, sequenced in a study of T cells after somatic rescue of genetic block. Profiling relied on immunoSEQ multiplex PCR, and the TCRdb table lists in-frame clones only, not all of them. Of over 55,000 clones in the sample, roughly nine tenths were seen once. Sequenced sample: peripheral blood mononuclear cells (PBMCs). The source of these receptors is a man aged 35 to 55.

The CDR3 loop reads CASSLGGYQETQYF. The CDR3 DNA reads TGTGCCAGCAGCTTAGGGGGGTACCAAGAGACCCAGTACTTC. The V and J genes are TRBV11-2 and TRBJ2-5; perhaps D is TRBD1 or TRBD2 (5 bases each). The CDR3 totals 14 residues. Germline loops: CDR1 SGHAT, CDR2 FQNNGV. With 1 base removed from V and 0 bases from J, the gap between germline ends came to 6 bases. Full variable domain (rest looked up from reference TRBV11-2 and TRBJ2-5): EAGVAQSPRYKIIEKRQSVAFWCNPISGHATLYWYQQILGQGPKLLIQFQNNGVVDDSQLPKDRFSAERLKGVDSTLKIQPAKLEDSAVYLCASSLGGYQETQYFGPGTRLLVL.

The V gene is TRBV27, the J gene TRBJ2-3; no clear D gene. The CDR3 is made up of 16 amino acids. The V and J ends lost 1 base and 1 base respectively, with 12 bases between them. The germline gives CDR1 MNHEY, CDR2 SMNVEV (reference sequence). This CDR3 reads CASSLFAPLGTDTQYF. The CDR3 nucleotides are TGTGCCAGCAGTTTATTTGCACCTCTTGGCACAGATACGCAGTATTTT.

The CDR3 nucleotides are TGTGCCAGCAGTTTTGATTTAGGACAGGGAGGAGGGGAGCTGTTTTTT. This translates into CASSFDLGQGGGELFF. J is TRBJ2-2 and V is TRBV6-5; 8 bases match TRBD1. CDR1 and CDR2 from the germline V gene are MNHEY and SVGAGI. This CDR3 contains 16 residues. J lost 8 bases, V lost 4 bases, and 12 bases had no gene match.

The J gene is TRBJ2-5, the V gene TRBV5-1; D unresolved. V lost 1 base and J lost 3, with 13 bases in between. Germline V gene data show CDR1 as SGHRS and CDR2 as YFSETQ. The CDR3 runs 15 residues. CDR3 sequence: CASSLTPRQEETQYF. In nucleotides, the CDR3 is TGCGCCAGCAGCTTGACCCCCCGGCAGGAAGAGACCCAGTACTTC.

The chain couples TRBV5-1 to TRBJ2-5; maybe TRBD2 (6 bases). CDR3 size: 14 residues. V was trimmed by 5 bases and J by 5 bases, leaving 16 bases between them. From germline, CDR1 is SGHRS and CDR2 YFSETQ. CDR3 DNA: TGCGCCAGCAGTTCGACGGCGGGAAGGGAGACCCAGTACTTC. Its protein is CASSSTAGRETQYF. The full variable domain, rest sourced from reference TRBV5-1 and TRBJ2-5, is KAGVTQTPRYLIKTRGQQVTLSCSPISGHRSVSWYQQTPGQGLQFLFEYFSETQRNKGNFPGRFSGRQFSNSRSEMNVSTLELGDSALYLCASSSTAGRETQYFGPGTRLLVL.

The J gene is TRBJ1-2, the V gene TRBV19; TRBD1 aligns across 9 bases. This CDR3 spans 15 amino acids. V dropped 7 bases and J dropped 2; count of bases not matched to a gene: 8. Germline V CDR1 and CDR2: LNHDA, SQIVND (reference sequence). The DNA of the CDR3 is TGTGCCAGTACACTCCGACAGGGGGTAAACTATGGCTACACCTTC. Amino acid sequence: CASTLRQGVNYGYTF.

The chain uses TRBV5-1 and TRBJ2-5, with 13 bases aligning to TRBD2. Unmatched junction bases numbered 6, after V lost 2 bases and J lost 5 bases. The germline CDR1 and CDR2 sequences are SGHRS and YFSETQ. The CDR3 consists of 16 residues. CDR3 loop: CASSFGLAGVVETQYF. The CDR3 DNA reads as TGCGCCAGCAGCTTTGGACTAGCGGGAGTTGTGGAGACCCAGTACTTC.

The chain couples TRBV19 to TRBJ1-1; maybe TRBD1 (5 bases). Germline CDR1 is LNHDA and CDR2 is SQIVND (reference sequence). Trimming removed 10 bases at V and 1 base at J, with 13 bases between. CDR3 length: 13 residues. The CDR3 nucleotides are TGTGCCACCGACCCTGACAGGAACACTGAAGCTTTCTTT. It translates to CATDPDRNTEAFF.

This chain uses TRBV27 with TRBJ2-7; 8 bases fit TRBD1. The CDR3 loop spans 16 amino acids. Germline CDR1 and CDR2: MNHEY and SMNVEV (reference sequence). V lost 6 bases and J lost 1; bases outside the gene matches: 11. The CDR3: CASSPGPDRGSYEQYF. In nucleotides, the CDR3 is TGTGCCAGCAGCCCCGGGCCCGACAGGGGTTCCTACGAGCAGTACTTC.

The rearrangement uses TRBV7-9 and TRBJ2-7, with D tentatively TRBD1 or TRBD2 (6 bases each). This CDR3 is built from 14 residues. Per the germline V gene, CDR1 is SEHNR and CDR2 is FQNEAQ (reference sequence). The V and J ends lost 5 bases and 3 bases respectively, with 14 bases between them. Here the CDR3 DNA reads TGTGCCAGCAGCACCATAGGGGGGTTCTACGAGCAGTACTTC. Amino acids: CASSTIGGFYEQYF.

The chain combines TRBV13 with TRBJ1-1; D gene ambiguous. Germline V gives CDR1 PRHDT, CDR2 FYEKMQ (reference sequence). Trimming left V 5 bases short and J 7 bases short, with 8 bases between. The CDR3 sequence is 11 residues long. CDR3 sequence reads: CASSPSREAFF. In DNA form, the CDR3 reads TGTGCCAGCAGCCCCTCTCGTGAAGCTTTCTTT.

The CDR3 loop is CASSLGSGGLTDTQYF. CDR3 nucleotide sequence: TGCGCCAGCAGCTTGGGCAGCGGGGGGCTTACAGATACGCAGTATTTT. This chain uses TRBV5-1 with TRBJ2-3; 9 bases map to TRBD2. Unmatched junction bases numbered 5, after V lost 0 bases and J lost 3 bases. This CDR3 comprises 16 residues. Germline V gives CDR1 SGHRS, CDR2 YFSETQ.

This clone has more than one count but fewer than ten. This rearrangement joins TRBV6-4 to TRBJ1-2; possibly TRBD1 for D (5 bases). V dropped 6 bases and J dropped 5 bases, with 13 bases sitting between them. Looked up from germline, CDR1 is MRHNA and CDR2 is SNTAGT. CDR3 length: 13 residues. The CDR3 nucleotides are TGTGCCAGCAGACCGGGACCGGAGTATGGCTACACCTTC. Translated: CASRPGPEYGYTF.

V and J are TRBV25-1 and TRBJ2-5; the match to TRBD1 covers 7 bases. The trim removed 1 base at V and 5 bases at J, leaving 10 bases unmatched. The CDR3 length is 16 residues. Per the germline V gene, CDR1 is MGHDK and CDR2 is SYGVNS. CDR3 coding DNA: TGTGCCAGCAGTGAATGGTTAGAGGGGGCCTGGGAGACCCAGTACTTC. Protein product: CASSEWLEGAWETQYF.

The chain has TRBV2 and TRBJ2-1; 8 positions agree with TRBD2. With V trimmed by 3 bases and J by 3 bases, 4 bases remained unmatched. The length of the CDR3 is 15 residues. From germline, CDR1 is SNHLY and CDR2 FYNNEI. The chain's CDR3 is CASSEGLDFYNEQFF. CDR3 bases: TGTGCCAGCAGTGAGGGACTAGACTTCTACAATGAGCAGTTCTTC. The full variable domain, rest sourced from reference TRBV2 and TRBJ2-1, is EPEVTQTPSHQVTQMGQEVILRCVPISNHLYFYWYRQILGQKVEFLVSFYNNEISEKSEIFDDQFSVERPDGSNFTLKIRSTKLEDSAMYFCASSEGLDFYNEQFFGPGTRLTVL.

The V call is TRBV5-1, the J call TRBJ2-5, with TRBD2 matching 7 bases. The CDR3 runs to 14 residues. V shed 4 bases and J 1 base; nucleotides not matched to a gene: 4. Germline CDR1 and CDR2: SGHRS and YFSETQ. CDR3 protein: CASSVGTIQETQYF. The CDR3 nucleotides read TGCGCCAGCAGCGTCGGGACTATCCAAGAGACCCAGTACTTC.

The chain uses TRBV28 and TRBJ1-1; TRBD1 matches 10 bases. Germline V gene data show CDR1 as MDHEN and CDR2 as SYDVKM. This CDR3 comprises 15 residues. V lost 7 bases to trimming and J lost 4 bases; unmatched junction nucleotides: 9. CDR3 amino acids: CASTPDRGQGTEAFF. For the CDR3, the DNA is TGTGCCAGCACCCCCGACAGGGGGCAGGGCACTGAAGCTTTCTTT. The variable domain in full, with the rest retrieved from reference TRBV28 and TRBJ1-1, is DVKVTQSSRYLVKRTGEKVFLECVQDMDHENMFWYRQDPGLGLRLIYFSYDVKMKEKGDIPEGYSVSREKKERFSLILESASTNQTSMYLCASTPDRGQGTEAFFGQGTRLTVV.

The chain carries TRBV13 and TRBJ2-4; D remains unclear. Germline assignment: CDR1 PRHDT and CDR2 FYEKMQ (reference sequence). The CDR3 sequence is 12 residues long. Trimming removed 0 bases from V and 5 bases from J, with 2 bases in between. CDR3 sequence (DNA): TGTGCCAGCAGCTTAGGCCAAAACATTCAGTACTTC. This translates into CASSLGQNIQYF.